This T cell receptor beta chain was retrieved from a study of cytotoxic CD8 clonotypes in ibrutinib-treated CLL. Broader study findings: Baseline clonality, higher than in age-matched healthy donors, tracked circulating CD8+ T-cell counts.

As for this clone: Its target is unknown.

Only in-frame clones appear in the TCRdb table, and some are missing; sequencing was by immunoSEQ multiplex PCR. This table has about 130,000 clones, under 90% appearing once. Unmatched junction bases numbered 6, after V lost 0 bases and J lost 2 bases. The CDR3 length is 17 residues. CDR1 is SGDLS and CDR2 is YYNGEE in the germline V gene. This sequence originates from a human donor with chronic lymphocytic leukemia. This chain connects TRBV9 to TRBJ2-7; 12 bases align to TRBD2. Sequencing was performed on PBMCs, taken after 24 months of ibrutinib treatment. The CDR3 DNA follows: TGTGCCAGCAGCGTAGGACTAGCGGGGGACCCCCCCTACGAGCAGTACTTC. The encoded protein is CASSVGLAGDPPYEQYF.